The 4 T cell receptor beta chains listed next were all sequenced from one sample in a study of T cell responses to AZD1222 COVID-19 vaccine. The method was immunoSEQ multiplex PCR; TCRdb's version includes in-frame clones alone and lacks a portion of them. The table shows 25,000 to 35,000 clones, with just over 90% occurring only once. Sequencing used peripheral blood, obtained on day 0 of AZD1222 vaccination. The receptors originated from an adult in good health.

This clone was observed a few times. The chain carries TRBV12-5 and TRBJ1-2, with D unclear. Looked up from germline, CDR1 is LGHNT and CDR2 is FRNRAP. Trimming removed 2 bases at V and 8 bases at J, with 12 bases between. CDR3 length: 13 amino acids. The CDR3 DNA reads TGTGCTAGTGGTTTGCTGCCTAGGGAGGGCTACACCTTC. Translating gives CASGLLPREGYTF.

This clone came up a few times. V is TRBV27 and J is TRBJ2-7; D gene ambiguous. Trimming pared 2 bases from V and 3 bases from J, leaving 14 bases between. CDR3 size: 15 residues. Germline CDR1 MNHEY, CDR2 SMNVEV (reference sequence). The CDR3 sequence is CASSLDWQPYYEQYF. For the CDR3, the DNA is TGTGCCAGCAGTTTAGATTGGCAGCCTTACTACGAGCAGTACTTC.

This sequence joins TRBV4-2 and TRBJ1-3; D uncertain. CDR1 LGHNA and CDR2 YNFKEQ come from the germline V gene. CDR3 length: 16 amino acids. Trimming removed 0 bases from V and 1 base from J, with 10 bases in between. CDR3 protein: CASSQEGTASGNTIYF. The CDR3 nucleotides are TGTGCCAGCAGCCAAGAAGGTACGGCATCTGGAAACACCATATATTTT.

The rearrangement links TRBV23-1 to TRBJ1-6; 7 positions agree with TRBD1. TRBV23-1 belongs to the ORF category, with a function that is uncertain. Trimming took 3 bases from V and 4 from J; bases not matched to a gene: 9. This CDR3 is built from 17 residues. DNA of the CDR3: TGCGCCAGCAGTCACCCTTTGGAGGGACAGTATAATTCACCCCTCCACTTT. This gives the protein CASSHPLEGQYNSPLHF.